This entry is about one T cell receptor beta chain. Using immunoSEQ multiplex PCR, the repertoire was profiled, and TCRdb retains in-frame clones only, with some absent. The table has some 30,000 clones, about 79% seen once. The record originates from a study of blood T cell repertoires in COVID-19. The material sequenced was peripheral blood. The sequence derives from a human donor in a cohort sampled during active COVID-19.

For the CDR3, the DNA is TGTGCCAGCAGCCAAGGGGACAGAAGCTCCTATAATTCACCCCTCCACTTT. Encoded protein: CASSQGDRSSYNSPLHF. The gene calls are TRBV3-1 (or the pseudogene TRBV3-2) and TRBJ1-6, with 7 bases matching TRBD1. The CDR3 loop spans 17 amino acids. Unmatched junction bases numbered 3, after V lost 1 base and J lost 0 bases. CDR1 and CDR2 from the germline V gene are LGHDT and YNNKEL (reference sequence).